This T cell receptor (beta chain) was captured by sequencing in a study of blood T cells in healthy people across ages. Study results and limitations: Unsorted PBMCs ruled out conclusive naive versus antigen-experienced comparison.

The V gene's germline CDR1 is MDHEN and CDR2 SYDVKM. V was clipped by 5 bases and J by 0 bases, with 12 bases between them. The length of the CDR3 is 15 residues. The sample holds a few counts of this clonotype. Its antigen is as yet unknown. Using a J-beta primer mix together with a sample-barcoded 5' primer, a second PCR was run for roughly 6 to 11 cycles. Tagging of each cDNA molecule was performed by a template-switch adaptor with 12 random nucleotides. Each CDR3 protein gets one entry after TCRdb re-called the 5' RACE reads with MiXCR. The sample lists hundreds of thousands of distinct CDR3 sequences, 45% to 70% occurring once. Each donor supplied 7.5 to 10 milliliters of peripheral blood.

The J gene is TRBJ2-3, the V gene TRBV28, with a tentative D call TRBD1 (6 bases). The material sequenced was blood. This receptor was taken from a man in his forties in good health. The DNA of the CDR3 is TGTGCCAGCAGTCAAGGGGGACCCAGCACAGATACGCAGTATTTT. It codes for CASSQGGPSTDTQYF.